This is a list of T cell receptor beta chains from one sample in a study of blood T cell repertoires in COVID-19. The repertoire was sequenced with immunoSEQ multiplex PCR; TCRdb's copy has only in-frame clones and lacks some. The sample lists about 300,000 clones, around 90% occurring once. The material sequenced was peripheral blood. These receptors were collected from a man between 65 and 85 years old with acute or convalescent COVID-19. CDR3s include the opening cysteine and the closing phenylalanine or tryptophan. The D gene is left open where the match is weak. Clone size is stated in some rows and not others, as once, few, many or a class when expanded.

CDR3aa | CDR3nt | j_gene | abundance | v_gene | len | d_gene
CASRREGTGPQHF | TGTGCCAGCAGGAGGGAGGGGACGGGGCCCCAGCATTTT | TRBJ1-5 | . | TRBV7-9 | 13 | .
CASSRDRGDTDTQYF | TGTGCCAGCAGTCGGGACAGGGGAGATACAGATACGCAGTATTTT | TRBJ2-3 | . | TRBV7-9 | 15 | TRBD1
CASSYSPLGADTQYF | TGTGCCAGCAGCTACTCCCCTCTAGGCGCAGATACGCAGTATTTT | TRBJ2-3 | . | TRBV7-2 | 15 | .
CASSIGAGTGGAFF | TGTGCCAGTAGTATAGGCGCTGGGACAGGGGGAGCTTTCTTT | TRBJ1-1 | . | TRBV19 | 14 | TRBD1
CATGLGGTYNEQFF | TGTGCCACCGGCCTCGGAGGCACCTACAATGAGCAGTTCTTC | TRBJ2-1 | . | TRBV15 | 14 | .
CASSLQGQGAFGQPQHF | TGTGCCAGCAGTCTGCAGGGACAGGGGGCGTTTGGTCAGCCCCAGCATTTT | TRBJ1-5 | . | TRBV28 | 17 | TRBD1
CASSPTRDGNTIYF | TGTGCCAGCAGCCCGACGCGGGACGGAAACACCATATATTTT | TRBJ1-3 | . | TRBV3-1/TRBV3-2 | 14 | .
CASSLSRSYNEQFF | TGTGCCAGCAGCTTAAGTCGGTCCTACAATGAGCAGTTCTTC | TRBJ2-1 | . | TRBV7-8 | 14 | .
CAWSGYMGQGSTPLHF | TGTGCCTGGAGTGGGTATATGGGACAGGGAAGTACACCCCTCCACTTT | TRBJ1-6 | . | TRBV30 | 16 | TRBD1
CASKDRLYNEQFF | TGTGCCAGCAAAGACAGGCTTTACAATGAGCAGTTCTTC | TRBJ2-1 | . | TRBV2 | 13 | .
CASSSHQGPEETQYF | TGTGCCAGCTCATCCCACCAGGGCCCTGAAGAGACCCAGTACTTC | TRBJ2-5 | . | TRBV18 | 15 | .
CASIETGLGNQPQHF | TGTGCCAGTATCGAAACAGGGCTTGGCAATCAGCCCCAGCATTTT | TRBJ1-5 | . | TRBV19 | 15 | .
CASSFQGINGPNQPQHF | TGTGCCAGCAGCTTTCAGGGGATCAATGGCCCCAATCAGCCCCAGCATTTT | TRBJ1-5 | . | TRBV5-8 | 17 | .
CASSLHRQGAYEQYF | TGTGCCAGCAGCCTCCATCGACAGGGAGCCTACGAGCAGTACTTC | TRBJ2-7 | . | TRBV7-2 | 15 | TRBD1
CASSEQGNSPLHF | TGTGCCAGCAGTGAGCAGGGAAATTCACCCCTCCACTTT | TRBJ1-6 | . | TRBV25-1 | 13 | .
CASSLAGMNTEAFF | TGTGCCAGCAGCTTGGCGGGGATGAACACTGAAGCTTTCTTT | TRBJ1-1 | once | TRBV5-5 | 14 | .
CASSSRGLAGKVEQFF | TGTGCCAGTAGTTCAAGAGGACTAGCGGGAAAGGTTGAGCAGTTCTTC | TRBJ2-1 | . | TRBV19 | 16 | TRBD2
CASSPIFGSEQFF | TGTGCCAGCAGCCCCATATTTGGCAGTGAGCAGTTCTTC | TRBJ2-1 | . | TRBV7-9 | 13 | .
CASSMGVLGLNTEAFF | TGTGCCAGTAGTATGGGAGTTCTGGGCCTGAACACTGAAGCTTTCTTT | TRBJ1-1 | once | TRBV19 | 16 | .
CASSTWGVYEQYF | TGTGCCAGCTCTACTTGGGGAGTCTACGAGCAGTACTTC | TRBJ2-7 | once | TRBV3-1/TRBV3-2 | 13 | .
CASTQRGEQYF | TGTGCCAGCACCCAACGGGGGGAGCAGTACTTC | TRBJ2-7 | . | TRBV6-5 | 11 | .
CASRQGGSNQPQHF | TGTGCCAGCAGACAGGGCGGGAGCAATCAGCCCCAGCATTTT | TRBJ1-5 | . | TRBV28 | 14 | .
CASMGVGGYGYTF | TGTGCCAGCATGGGCGTAGGGGGCTATGGCTACACCTTC | TRBJ1-2 | . | TRBV3-1/TRBV3-2 | 13 | .